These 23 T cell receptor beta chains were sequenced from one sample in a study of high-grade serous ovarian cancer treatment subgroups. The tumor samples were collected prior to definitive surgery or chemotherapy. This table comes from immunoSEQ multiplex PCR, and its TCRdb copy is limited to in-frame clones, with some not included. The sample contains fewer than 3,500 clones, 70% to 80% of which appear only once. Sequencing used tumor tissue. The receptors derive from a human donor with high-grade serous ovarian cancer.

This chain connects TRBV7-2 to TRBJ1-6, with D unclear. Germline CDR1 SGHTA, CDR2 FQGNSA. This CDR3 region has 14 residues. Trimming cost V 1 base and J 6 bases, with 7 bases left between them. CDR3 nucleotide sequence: TGTGCCAGCAGCTTAGAGAGAATTAATTCACCCCTCCACTTT. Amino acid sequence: CASSLERINSPLHF.

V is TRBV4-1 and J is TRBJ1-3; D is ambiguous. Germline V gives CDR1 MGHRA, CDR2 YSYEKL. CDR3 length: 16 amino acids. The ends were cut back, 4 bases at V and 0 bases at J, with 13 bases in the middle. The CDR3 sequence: CASSLEGGDSGNTIYF. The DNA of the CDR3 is TGCGCCAGCAGCCTTGAGGGAGGTGACTCTGGAAACACCATATATTTT.

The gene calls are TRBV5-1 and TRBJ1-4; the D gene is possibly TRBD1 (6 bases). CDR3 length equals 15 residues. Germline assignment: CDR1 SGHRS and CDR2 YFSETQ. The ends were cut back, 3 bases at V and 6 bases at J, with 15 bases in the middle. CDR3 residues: CASSWSGTWDEKLFF. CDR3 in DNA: TGCGCCAGCAGCTGGTCCGGGACATGGGATGAAAAACTGTTTTTT.

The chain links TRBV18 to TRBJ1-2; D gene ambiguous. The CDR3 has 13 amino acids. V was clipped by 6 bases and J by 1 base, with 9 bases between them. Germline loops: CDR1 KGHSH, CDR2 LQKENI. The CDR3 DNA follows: TGTGCCAGCTCTAATAGTGATAACTATGGCTACACCTTC. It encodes CASSNSDNYGYTF.

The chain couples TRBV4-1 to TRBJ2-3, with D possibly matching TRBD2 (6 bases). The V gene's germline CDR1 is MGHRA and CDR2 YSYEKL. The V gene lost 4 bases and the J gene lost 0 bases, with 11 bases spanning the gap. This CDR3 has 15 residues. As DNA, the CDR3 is TGCGCCAGCAGCCTGGATGGGGGGAGCACAGATACGCAGTATTTT. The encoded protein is CASSLDGGSTDTQYF.

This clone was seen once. The CDR3 bases are TGTGCCAGCAGTTTAGACTTTCTCAATACGCAGTATTTT. Amino acids: CASSLDFLNTQYF. The rearrangement links TRBV28 to TRBJ2-3; D uncertain. Between the trimmed V and J ends, which lost 2 bases and 7 bases, there was a span of 10 bases. The CDR3 is 13 amino acids. Germline V gives CDR1 MDHEN, CDR2 SYDVKM.

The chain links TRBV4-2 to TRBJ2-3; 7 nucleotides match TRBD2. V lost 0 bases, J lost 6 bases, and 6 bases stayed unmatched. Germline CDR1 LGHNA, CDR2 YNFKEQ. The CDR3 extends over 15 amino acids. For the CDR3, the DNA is TGTGCCAGCAGCCAAGAGGGCGGGGGATCGGATACGCAGTATTTT. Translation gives CASSQEGGGSDTQYF.

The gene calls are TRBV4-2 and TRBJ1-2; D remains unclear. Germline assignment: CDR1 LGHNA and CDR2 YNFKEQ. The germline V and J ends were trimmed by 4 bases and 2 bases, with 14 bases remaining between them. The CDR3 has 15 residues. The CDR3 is CASSPLLTENYGYTF. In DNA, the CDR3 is TGTGCCAGCAGCCCTCTATTGACGGAAAACTATGGCTACACCTTC.

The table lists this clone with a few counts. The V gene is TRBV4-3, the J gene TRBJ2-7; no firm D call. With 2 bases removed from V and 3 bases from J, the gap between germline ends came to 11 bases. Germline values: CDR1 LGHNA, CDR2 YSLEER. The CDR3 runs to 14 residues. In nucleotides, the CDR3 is TGCGCCAGCAGCCAATCGGCGGACCACTACGAGCAGTACTTC. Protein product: CASSQSADHYEQYF.

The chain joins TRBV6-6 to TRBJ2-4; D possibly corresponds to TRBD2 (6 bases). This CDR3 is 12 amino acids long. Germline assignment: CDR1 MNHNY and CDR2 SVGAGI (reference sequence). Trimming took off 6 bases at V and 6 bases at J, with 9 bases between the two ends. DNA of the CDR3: TGTGCCAGCAGGGAGGGGAGAAACATTCAGTACTTC. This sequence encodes CASREGRNIQYF.

The CDR3 nucleotides are TGTGCCAGCTCACCAGGAATTTCAGCGTTCTCTGGAAACACCATATATTTT. It yields the protein CASSPGISAFSGNTIYF. This chain joins TRBV18 and TRBJ1-3; no reliable D call. The V end lost 2 bases, the J end lost 0 bases, and 14 bases lay between the germline ends. The V gene's germline CDR1 is KGHSH and CDR2 LQKENI. The CDR3 runs to 17 residues.

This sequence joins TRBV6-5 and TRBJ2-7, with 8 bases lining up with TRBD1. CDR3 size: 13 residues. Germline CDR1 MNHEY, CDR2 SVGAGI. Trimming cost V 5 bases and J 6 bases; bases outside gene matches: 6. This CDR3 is CASSETTGVEQYF. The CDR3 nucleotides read TGTGCCAGCAGTGAAACGACAGGGGTCGAGCAGTACTTC.

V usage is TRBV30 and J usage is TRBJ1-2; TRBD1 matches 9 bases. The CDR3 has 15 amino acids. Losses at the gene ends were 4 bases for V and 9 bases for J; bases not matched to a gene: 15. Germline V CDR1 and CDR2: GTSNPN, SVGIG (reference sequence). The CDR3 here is CAWKSLGTGTFSYTF. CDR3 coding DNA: TGTGCCTGGAAGTCTTTGGGGACAGGGACGTTCAGCTACACCTTC.

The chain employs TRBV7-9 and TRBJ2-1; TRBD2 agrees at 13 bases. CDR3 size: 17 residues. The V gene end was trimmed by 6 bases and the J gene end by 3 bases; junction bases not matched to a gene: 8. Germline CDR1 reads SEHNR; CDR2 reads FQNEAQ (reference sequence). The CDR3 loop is CASSSGLAGEFYNEQFF. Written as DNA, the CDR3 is TGTGCCAGCAGTAGCGGACTAGCGGGGGAGTTCTACAATGAGCAGTTCTTC.

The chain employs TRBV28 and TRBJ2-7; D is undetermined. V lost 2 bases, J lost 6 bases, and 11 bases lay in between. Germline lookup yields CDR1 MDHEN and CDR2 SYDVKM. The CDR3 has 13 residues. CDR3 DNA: TGTGCCAGCAGTTTAGGACGCTGGAGCGAGCAGTACTTC. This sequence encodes CASSLGRWSEQYF.

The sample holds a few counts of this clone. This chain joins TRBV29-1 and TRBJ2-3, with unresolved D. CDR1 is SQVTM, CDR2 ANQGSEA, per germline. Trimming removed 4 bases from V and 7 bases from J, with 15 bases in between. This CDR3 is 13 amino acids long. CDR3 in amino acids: CSVVTGLSNTQYF. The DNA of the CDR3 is TGCAGCGTTGTCACCGGGCTGTCAAATACGCAGTATTTT.

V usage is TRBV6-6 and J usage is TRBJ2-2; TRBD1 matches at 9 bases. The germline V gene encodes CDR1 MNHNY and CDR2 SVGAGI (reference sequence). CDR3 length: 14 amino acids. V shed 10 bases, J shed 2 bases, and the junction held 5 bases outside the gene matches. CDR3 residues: CAIEDRGNTGELFF. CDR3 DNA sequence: TGTGCCATCGAGGACAGGGGAAACACCGGGGAGCTGTTTTTT.

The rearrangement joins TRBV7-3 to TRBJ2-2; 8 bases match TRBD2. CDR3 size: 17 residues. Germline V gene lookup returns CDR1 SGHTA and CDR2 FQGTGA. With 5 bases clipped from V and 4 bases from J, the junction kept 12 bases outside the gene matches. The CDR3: CASSPMRREVGTGELFF. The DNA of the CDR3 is TGTGCCAGCAGCCCCATGAGGCGGGAGGTGGGCACCGGGGAGCTGTTTTTT.

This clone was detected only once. In DNA form, the CDR3 reads TGTGCCAGCAGCTTACGCGGGGTGGGCAGGGGGGTCGACACTGAAGCTTTCTTT. Its protein is CASSLRGVGRGVDTEAFF. The chain has TRBV7-2 and TRBJ1-1; 7 nucleotides line up with TRBD1. Germline values: CDR1 SGHTA, CDR2 FQGNSA. This CDR3 contains 18 residues. V lost 2 bases and J lost 3; bases outside the gene matches: 15.

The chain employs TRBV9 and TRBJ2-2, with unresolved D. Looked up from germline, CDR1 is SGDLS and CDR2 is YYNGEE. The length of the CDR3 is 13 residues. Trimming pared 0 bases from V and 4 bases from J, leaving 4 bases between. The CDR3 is CASSVATTGELFF. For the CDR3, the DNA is TGTGCCAGCAGCGTAGCCACCACCGGGGAGCTGTTTTTT.

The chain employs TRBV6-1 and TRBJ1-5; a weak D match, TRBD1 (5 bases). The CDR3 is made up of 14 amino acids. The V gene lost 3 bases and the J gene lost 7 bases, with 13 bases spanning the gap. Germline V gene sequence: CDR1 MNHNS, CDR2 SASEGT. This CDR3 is CASSEAGTGQPQHF. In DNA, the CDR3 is TGTGCCAGCAGTGAGGCCGGGACGGGCCAGCCCCAGCATTTT.

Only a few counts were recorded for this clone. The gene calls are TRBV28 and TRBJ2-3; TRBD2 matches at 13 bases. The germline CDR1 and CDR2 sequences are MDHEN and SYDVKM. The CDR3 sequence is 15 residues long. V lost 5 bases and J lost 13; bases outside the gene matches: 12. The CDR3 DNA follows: TGTGCCAGCAGTGCCGGGACTAGCGGGGTCGCGGAAAAGTATTTT. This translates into CASSAGTSGVAEKYF.

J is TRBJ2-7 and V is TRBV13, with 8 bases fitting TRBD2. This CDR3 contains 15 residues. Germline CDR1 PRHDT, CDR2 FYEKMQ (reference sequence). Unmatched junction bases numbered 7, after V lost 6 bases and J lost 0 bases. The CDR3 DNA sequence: TGTGCCAGCAGTCCCCAGGGGACTAGCTCCTACGAGCAGTACTTC. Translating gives CASSPQGTSSYEQYF.